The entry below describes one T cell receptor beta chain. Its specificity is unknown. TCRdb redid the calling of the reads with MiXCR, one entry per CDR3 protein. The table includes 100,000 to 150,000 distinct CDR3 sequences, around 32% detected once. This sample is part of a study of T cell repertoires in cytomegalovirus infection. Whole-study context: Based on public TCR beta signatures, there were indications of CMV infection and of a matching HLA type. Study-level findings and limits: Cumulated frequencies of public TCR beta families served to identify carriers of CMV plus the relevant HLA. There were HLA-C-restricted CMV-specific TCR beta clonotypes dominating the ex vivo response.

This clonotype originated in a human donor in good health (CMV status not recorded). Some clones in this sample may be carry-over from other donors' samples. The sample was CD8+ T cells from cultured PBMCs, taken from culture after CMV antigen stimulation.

The CDR3 region has the DNA TGTGCCAGCAGCTCGGACCTTACCGATACGCAGTATTTT. Amino acids: CASSSDLTDTQYF. The chain employs TRBV7-6 and TRBJ2-3; D remains ambiguous. The germline CDR1 and CDR2 sequences are SGHVS and FNYEAQ. The CDR3 is 13 residues long. The ends were cut back, 4 bases at V and 6 bases at J, with 11 bases in the middle. Based on the CDR3 plus reference TRBV7-6 and TRBJ2-3, the full variable domain is GAGVSQSPRYKVTKRGQDVALRCDPISGHVSLYWYRQALGQGPEFLTYFNYEAQQDKSGLPNDRFSAERPEGSISTLTIQRTEQRDSAMYRCASSSDLTDTQYFGPGTRLTVL.